This TCR beta chain was identified during a study of T-cell memory formation after mild COVID-19. With 6 bases removed from V and 5 bases from J, the gap between germline ends came to 11 bases. The CDR3 contains 12 residues. Germline loops: CDR1 SQVTM, CDR2 ANQGSEA. In TCRdb, the 5' RACE reads were re-called with MiXCR into one record per CDR3 protein. The sample has roughly 150,000 distinct CDR3 sequences, about 14% seen once. In its sample, this clonotype was seen a few times. Material: PBMCs or a T cell subset sorted from them (not recorded which). The V gene is TRBV29-1, the J gene TRBJ2-1, with a possible D match to TRBD2 (5 bases). The receptor was derived from an adult woman who had mild COVID-19 (a few samples of this study predate the infection). Cell type and time point are not known. CDR3 amino acids: CSVTDFNNEQFF. In DNA, the CDR3 is TGCAGCGTAACGGACTTCAACAATGAGCAGTTCTTC.